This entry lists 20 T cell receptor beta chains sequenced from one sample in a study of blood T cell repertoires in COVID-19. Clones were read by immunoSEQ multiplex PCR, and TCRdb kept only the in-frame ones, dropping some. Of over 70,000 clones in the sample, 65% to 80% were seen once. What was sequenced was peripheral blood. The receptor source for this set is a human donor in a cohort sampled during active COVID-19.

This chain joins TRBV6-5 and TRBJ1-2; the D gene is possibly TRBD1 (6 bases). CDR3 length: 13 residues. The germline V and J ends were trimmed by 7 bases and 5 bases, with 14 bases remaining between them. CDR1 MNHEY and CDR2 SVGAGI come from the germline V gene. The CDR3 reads CASKEAGAYGYTF. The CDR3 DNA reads TGTGCCAGCAAAGAGGCAGGGGCTTATGGCTACACCTTC.

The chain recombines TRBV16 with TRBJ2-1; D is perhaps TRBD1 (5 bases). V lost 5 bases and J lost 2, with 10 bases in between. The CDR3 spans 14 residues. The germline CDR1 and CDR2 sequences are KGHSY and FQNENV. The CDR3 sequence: CASSFDSTYNEQFF. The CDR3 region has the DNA TGTGCCAGCAGCTTCGACAGTACCTACAATGAGCAGTTCTTC.

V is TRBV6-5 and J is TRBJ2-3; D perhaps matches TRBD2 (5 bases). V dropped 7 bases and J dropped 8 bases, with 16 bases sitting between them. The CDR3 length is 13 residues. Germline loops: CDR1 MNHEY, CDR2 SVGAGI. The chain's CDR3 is CASTPAGEGTQYF. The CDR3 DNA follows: TGTGCCAGCACCCCCGCCGGAGAGGGTACGCAGTATTTT.

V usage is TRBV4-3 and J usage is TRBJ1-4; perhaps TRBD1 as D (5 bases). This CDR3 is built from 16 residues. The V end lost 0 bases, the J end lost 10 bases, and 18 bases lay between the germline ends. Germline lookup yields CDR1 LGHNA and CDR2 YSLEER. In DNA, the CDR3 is TGCGCCAGCAGCCAAGAGGGGGGTATCCTTGGGGTAAAACTGTTTTTT. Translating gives CASSQEGGILGVKLFF.

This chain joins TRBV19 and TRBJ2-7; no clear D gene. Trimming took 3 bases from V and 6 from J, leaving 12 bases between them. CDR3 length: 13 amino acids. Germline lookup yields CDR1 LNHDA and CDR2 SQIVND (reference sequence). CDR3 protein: CASSIGPSVEQYF. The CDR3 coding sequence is TGTGCCAGTAGTATTGGCCCAAGTGTCGAGCAGTACTTC. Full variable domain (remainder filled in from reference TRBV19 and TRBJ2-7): DGGITQSPKYLFRKEGQNVTLSCEQNLNHDAMYWYRQDPGQGLRLIYYSQIVNDFQKGDIAEGYSVSREKKESFPLTVTSAQKNPTAFYLCASSIGPSVEQYFGPGTRLTVT.

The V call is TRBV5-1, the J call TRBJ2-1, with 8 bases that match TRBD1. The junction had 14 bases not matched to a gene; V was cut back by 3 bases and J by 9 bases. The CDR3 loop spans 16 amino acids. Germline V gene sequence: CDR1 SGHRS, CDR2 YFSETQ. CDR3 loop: CASSSYVDRDGGEQFF. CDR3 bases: TGCGCCAGCAGCTCTTACGTGGACAGGGACGGCGGTGAGCAGTTCTTC. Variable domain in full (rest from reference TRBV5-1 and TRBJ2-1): KAGVTQTPRYLIKTRGQQVTLSCSPISGHRSVSWYQQTPGQGLQFLFEYFSETQRNKGNFPGRFSGRQFSNSRSEMNVSTLELGDSALYLCASSSYVDRDGGEQFFGPGTRLTVL.

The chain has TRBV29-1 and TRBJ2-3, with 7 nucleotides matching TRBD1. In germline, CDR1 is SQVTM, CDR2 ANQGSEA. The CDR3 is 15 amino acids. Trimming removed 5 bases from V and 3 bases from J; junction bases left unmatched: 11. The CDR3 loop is CSVTVTGKGTDTQYF. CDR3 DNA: TGCAGCGTTACCGTGACAGGGAAGGGAACAGATACGCAGTATTTT.

The CDR3 spells CASRGTGYSYEQYF. The CDR3 DNA sequence: TGTGCCAGCAGGGGGACAGGCTATTCCTACGAGCAGTACTTC. The J gene is TRBJ2-7, the V gene TRBV28; 8 bases agree with TRBD1. The CDR3 is 14 residues long. J was trimmed by 1 base and V by 6 bases; bases with no gene match: 5. Germline values: CDR1 MDHEN, CDR2 SYDVKM.

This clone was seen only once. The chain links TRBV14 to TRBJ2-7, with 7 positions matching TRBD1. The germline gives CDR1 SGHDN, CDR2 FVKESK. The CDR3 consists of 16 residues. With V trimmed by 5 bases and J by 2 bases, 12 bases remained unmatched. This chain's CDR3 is CASSTGQTIITYEQYF. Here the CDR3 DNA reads TGTGCCAGCAGCACGGGACAGACAATCATTACCTACGAGCAGTACTTC. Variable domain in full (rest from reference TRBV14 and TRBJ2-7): EAGVTQFPSHSVIEKGQTVTLRCDPISGHDNLYWYRRVMGKEIKFLLHFVKESKQDESGMPNNRFLAERTGGTYSTLKVQPAELEDSGVYFCASSTGQTIITYEQYFGPGTRLTVT.

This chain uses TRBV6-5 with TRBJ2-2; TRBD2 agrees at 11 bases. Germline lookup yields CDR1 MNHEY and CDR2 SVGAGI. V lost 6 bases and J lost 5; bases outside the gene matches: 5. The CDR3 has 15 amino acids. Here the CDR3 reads CASRRLAGSTGELFF. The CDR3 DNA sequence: TGTGCCAGCAGGAGACTAGCGGGAAGTACCGGGGAGCTGTTTTTT.

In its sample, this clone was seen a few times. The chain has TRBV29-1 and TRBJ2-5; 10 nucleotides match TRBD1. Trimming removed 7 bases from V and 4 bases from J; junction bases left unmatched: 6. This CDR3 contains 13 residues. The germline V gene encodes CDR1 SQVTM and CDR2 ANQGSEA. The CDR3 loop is CSAFGQGGETQYF. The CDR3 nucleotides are TGCAGCGCTTTCGGACAGGGGGGAGAGACCCAGTACTTC.

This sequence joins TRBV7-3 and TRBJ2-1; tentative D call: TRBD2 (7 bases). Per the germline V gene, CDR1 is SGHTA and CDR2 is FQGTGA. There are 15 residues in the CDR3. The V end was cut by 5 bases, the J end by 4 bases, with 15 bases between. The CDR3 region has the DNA TGTGCCAGCAGCCTCTTGGAGGGGGGGTACAATGAGCAGTTCTTC. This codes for CASSLLEGGYNEQFF.

CDR3 residues: CASRTGTSGVDEQYF. The CDR3 DNA reads TGTGCCAGCAGGACCGGGACTAGCGGGGTAGACGAGCAGTACTTC. This rearrangement joins TRBV7-2 to TRBJ2-7, with 13 positions matching TRBD2. Germline loops: CDR1 SGHTA, CDR2 FQGNSA. The CDR3 extends over 15 amino acids. Trimming at V came to 6 bases and at J to 5 bases, leaving 7 bases not matched to a gene.

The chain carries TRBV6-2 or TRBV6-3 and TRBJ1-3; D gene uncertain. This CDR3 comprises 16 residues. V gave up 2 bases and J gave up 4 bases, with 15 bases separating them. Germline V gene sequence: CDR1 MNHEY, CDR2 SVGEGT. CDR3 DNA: TGTGCCAGCAGTTACGAGGTCGCACGCGGGGGAAACACCATATATTTT. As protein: CASSYEVARGGNTIYF.

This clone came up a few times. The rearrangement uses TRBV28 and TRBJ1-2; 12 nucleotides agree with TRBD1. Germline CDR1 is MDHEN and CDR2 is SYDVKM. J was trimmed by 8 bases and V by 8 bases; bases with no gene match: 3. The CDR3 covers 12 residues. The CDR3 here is CASPGTGGGYTF. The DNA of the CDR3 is TGTGCCAGCCCCGGGACAGGGGGCGGCTACACCTTC.

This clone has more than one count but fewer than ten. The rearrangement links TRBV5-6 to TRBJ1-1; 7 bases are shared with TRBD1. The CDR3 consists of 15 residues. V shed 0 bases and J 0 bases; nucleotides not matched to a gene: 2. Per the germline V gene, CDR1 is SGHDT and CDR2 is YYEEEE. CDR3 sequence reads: CASSLVDRLNTEAFF. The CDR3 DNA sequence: TGTGCCAGCAGCTTGGTGGACAGGCTGAACACTGAAGCTTTCTTT.

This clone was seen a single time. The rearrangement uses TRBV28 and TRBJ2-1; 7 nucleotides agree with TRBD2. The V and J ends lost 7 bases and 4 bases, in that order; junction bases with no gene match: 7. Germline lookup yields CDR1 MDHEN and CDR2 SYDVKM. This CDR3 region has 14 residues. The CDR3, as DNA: TGTGCCAGCACATGGGGGGGTAGGTACAATGAGCAGTTCTTC. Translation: CASTWGGRYNEQFF.

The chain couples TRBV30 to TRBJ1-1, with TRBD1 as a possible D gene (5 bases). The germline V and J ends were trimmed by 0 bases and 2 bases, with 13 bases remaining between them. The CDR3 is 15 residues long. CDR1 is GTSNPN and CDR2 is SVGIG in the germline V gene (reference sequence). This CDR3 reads CAWSVQEMGNTEAFF. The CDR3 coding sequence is TGTGCCTGGAGTGTACAGGAAATGGGTAACACTGAAGCTTTCTTT.

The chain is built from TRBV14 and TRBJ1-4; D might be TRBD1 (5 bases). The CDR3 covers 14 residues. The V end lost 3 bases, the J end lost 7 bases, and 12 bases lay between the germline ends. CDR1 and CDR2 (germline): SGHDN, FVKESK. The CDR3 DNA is TGTGCCAGCAGCCATCGGCAGGGCGGTGAAAAACTGTTTTTT. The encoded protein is CASSHRQGGEKLFF.

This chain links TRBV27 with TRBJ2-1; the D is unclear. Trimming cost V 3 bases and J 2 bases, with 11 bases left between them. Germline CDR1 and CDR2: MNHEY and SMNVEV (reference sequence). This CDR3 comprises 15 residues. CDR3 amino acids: CASSFRSATYNEQFF. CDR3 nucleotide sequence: TGTGCCAGCAGTTTCCGGAGCGCTACCTACAATGAGCAGTTCTTC.